These 29 T cell receptor beta chains originate from one sample sequenced in a study of cytomegalovirus exposure and HLA in healthy donors. Primers for the PCR totalled 60 Vbeta and 13 Jbeta. Clones were read by immunoSEQ multiplex PCR, and TCRdb kept only the in-frame ones, dropping some. The table includes some 140,000 clones, 79% detected once. The sample consisted of PBMCs. The source of these receptors is a female donor in good health and CMV-seronegative.

This chain links TRBV9 with TRBJ2-3, with 8 bases that match TRBD1. The CDR3 is 18 amino acids. CDR1 SGDLS and CDR2 YYNGEE come from the germline V gene. Trimming removed 0 bases from V and 2 bases from J; junction bases left unmatched: 11. The CDR3 sequence is CASSVESFLDRVTDTQYF. In DNA, the CDR3 is TGTGCCAGCAGCGTAGAATCTTTCCTGGACAGGGTCACAGATACGCAGTATTTT.

For the CDR3, the DNA is TGTGCCAGCATTCAGCCGGGACAGAGGCAAGATACGCAGTATTTT. Encoded protein: CASIQPGQRQDTQYF. This chain joins TRBV7-8 and TRBJ2-3; 7 bases match TRBD1. Germline values: CDR1 SGHVS, CDR2 FQNEAQ. The CDR3 is 15 residues long. The V segment lost 7 bases and the J segment 5 bases; nucleotides outside the gene matches: 12.

The V gene is TRBV30, the J gene TRBJ1-2; D is perhaps TRBD1 (6 bases). V gave up 2 bases and J gave up 5 bases, with 12 bases separating them. The CDR3 is made up of 13 amino acids. Germline CDR1 reads GTSNPN; CDR2 reads SVGIG (reference sequence). As DNA, the CDR3 is TGTGCCTGGAGTAGGCCGGACAGTTATGGCTACACCTTC. Residues: CAWSRPDSYGYTF.

This clone has just a few counts. The chain couples TRBV4-1 to TRBJ2-7; weak D call: TRBD2 (6 bases). The CDR3 covers 13 residues. The germline V and J ends were trimmed by 1 base and 5 bases, with 9 bases remaining between them. The germline V gene encodes CDR1 MGHRA and CDR2 YSYEKL. CDR3 amino acids: CASSQGGDNEQYF. In nucleotides, the CDR3 is TGCGCCAGCAGCCAAGGGGGGGATAACGAGCAGTACTTC.

The DNA for the CDR3 is TGTGCCAGTAGTATAGAATTAGGGGGCGGTCAGCCCCAGCATTTT. Translated: CASSIELGGGQPQHF. The chain has TRBV19 and TRBJ1-5; TRBD1 agrees at 7 bases. The germline CDR1 and CDR2 sequences are LNHDA and SQIVND (reference sequence). This CDR3 is 15 amino acids long. With V trimmed by 0 bases and J by 6 bases, 5 bases remained unmatched.

The V gene is TRBV5-4, the J gene TRBJ2-5; the match to TRBD2 covers 8 bases. V gave up 2 bases and J gave up 4 bases; unmatched junction bases: 7. The CDR3 spans 15 residues. Looked up from germline, CDR1 is SGHNT and CDR2 is YYREEE (reference sequence). CDR3 sequence reads: CASSFSGGTGETQYF. CDR3 in DNA: TGTGCCAGCAGCTTCAGCGGGGGTACGGGAGAGACCCAGTACTTC.

The chain couples TRBV19 to TRBJ2-1; a weak D match, TRBD2 (7 bases). The CDR3 consists of 14 residues. Germline-derived CDR1 and CDR2 are LNHDA and SQIVND (reference sequence). Trimming stripped 0 bases from V and 12 bases from J, with 15 bases between. DNA of the CDR3: TGTGCCAGTAGTATAGACGGACTAGGGGGGCGGCAGTTCTTC. It yields the protein CASSIDGLGGRQFF.

The CDR3 here is CASSWDRGNTDTQYF. The CDR3 DNA follows: TGTGCCAGCAGCTGGGACAGGGGAAACACAGATACGCAGTATTTT. This chain uses TRBV11-2 with TRBJ2-3; 10 nucleotides match TRBD1. Losses at the gene ends were 4 bases for V and 2 bases for J; bases not matched to a gene: 3. The CDR3 loop spans 15 amino acids. Germline V gene lookup returns CDR1 SGHAT and CDR2 FQNNGV.

The V gene is TRBV28, the J gene TRBJ1-1; no reliable D call. The germline V gene has CDR1 MDHEN and CDR2 SYDVKM. The CDR3 consists of 12 residues. V lost 3 bases to trimming and J lost 0 bases, with 2 bases between them. The CDR3 DNA reads TGTGCCAGCAGTTTCATGAACACTGAAGCTTTCTTT. It translates to CASSFMNTEAFF. Full variable domain (remainder filled in from reference TRBV28 and TRBJ1-1): DVKVTQSSRYLVKRTGEKVFLECVQDMDHENMFWYRQDPGLGLRLIYFSYDVKMKEKGDIPEGYSVSREKKERFSLILESASTNQTSMYLCASSFMNTEAFFGQGTRLTVV.

The chain joins TRBV28 to TRBJ1-4, with 8 bases lining up with TRBD1. With V trimmed by 6 bases and J by 5 bases, 8 bases remained unmatched. Germline CDR1 is MDHEN and CDR2 is SYDVKM. The CDR3 covers 15 residues. The CDR3 sequence: CASSLNRDRNEKLFF. The CDR3 DNA reads TGTGCCAGCAGCCTTAACCGGGACAGGAATGAAAAACTGTTTTTT.

The genes are TRBV5-6 and TRBJ1-5, with D perhaps matching TRBD1 (5 bases). The germline gives CDR1 SGHDT, CDR2 YYEEEE. V lost 0 bases and J 7 bases, leaving 11 bases between the germline ends. The length of the CDR3 is 14 residues. CDR3 nucleotides: TGTGCCAGCAGCTTGGGCGGAGGGGCGCAGCCCCAGCATTTT. Translated, it gives CASSLGGGAQPQHF.

The CDR3 is CASPEEETQYF. The CDR3 bases are TGTGCCAGCCCGGAGGAAGAGACCCAGTACTTC. The gene calls are TRBV18 and TRBJ2-5; maybe TRBD2 (5 bases). The V and J ends lost 8 bases and 3 bases respectively, with 7 bases between them. CDR3 length equals 11 residues. Germline CDR1 is KGHSH and CDR2 is LQKENI.

This chain joins TRBV4-3 and TRBJ1-4; tentative D call: TRBD1 (5 bases). CDR1 is LGHNA and CDR2 is YSLEER in the germline V gene. V lost 0 bases, J lost 3 bases, and 5 bases lay in between. This CDR3 is 14 amino acids long. CDR3 DNA: TGCGCCAGCAGCCAAGAACAGGCTAATGAAAAACTGTTTTTT. Protein sequence: CASSQEQANEKLFF.

This clone was observed a single time. The rearrangement uses TRBV18 and TRBJ2-3; D not resolved. CDR3 size: 15 residues. Trimming cost V 5 bases and J 0 bases, with 12 bases left between them. Germline assignment: CDR1 KGHSH and CDR2 LQKENI. As DNA, the CDR3 is TGTGCCAGCTCAATCGAGGCCGTTAGCACAGATACGCAGTATTTT. Its protein product is CASSIEAVSTDTQYF.

The genes are TRBV6-5 and TRBJ1-6; tentative D call: TRBD1 (5 bases). Trimming removed 2 bases from V and 12 bases from J, with 14 bases in between. The germline V gene encodes CDR1 MNHEY and CDR2 SVGAGI. This CDR3 spans 14 amino acids. DNA of the CDR3: TGTGCCAGCAGTTACGGCCGCCAAGGGGAACCCCTCCACTTT. Protein sequence: CASSYGRQGEPLHF.

The rearrangement links TRBV5-6 to TRBJ2-3, with D possibly matching TRBD2 (6 bases). CDR1 is SGHDT, CDR2 YYEEEE, per germline. Deletions cut 2 bases from V and 2 bases from J, with 15 bases between. CDR3 length: 16 residues. The CDR3 protein is CASSFSGRRSTDTQYF. The CDR3 DNA is TGTGCCAGCAGCTTCAGTGGGAGGAGGTCCACAGATACGCAGTATTTT.

This CDR3 reads CASSFPGHQYEQYF. As DNA, the CDR3 is TGTGCCAGCAGTTTCCCGGGACACCAATACGAGCAGTACTTC. This chain uses TRBV28 with TRBJ2-7; a weak D match, TRBD1 (6 bases). Germline CDR1 MDHEN, CDR2 SYDVKM. V lost 3 bases and J 4 bases, leaving 13 bases between the germline ends. CDR3 size: 14 residues. The variable domain in full, completed from reference TRBV28 and TRBJ2-7, reads DVKVTQSSRYLVKRTGEKVFLECVQDMDHENMFWYRQDPGLGLRLIYFSYDVKMKEKGDIPEGYSVSREKKERFSLILESASTNQTSMYLCASSFPGHQYEQYFGPGTRLTVT.

The chain combines TRBV7-2 with TRBJ1-2, with D unclear. The V gene's germline CDR1 is SGHTA and CDR2 FQGNSA. The V and J ends lost 4 bases and 2 bases respectively, with 8 bases between them. This CDR3 comprises 13 residues. DNA of the CDR3: TGTGCCAGCAGCTCCCGAGGGAACTATGGCTACACCTTC. Protein: CASSSRGNYGYTF.

Concerning this clone: One end of the junction does not line up with germline, which may come from a read error. This chain links TRBV7-9 with TRBJ2-7; D unresolved. CDR3 length equals 14 residues. Germline V gene data show CDR1 as SEHNR and CDR2 as FQNEAQ (reference sequence). CDR3 in amino acids: CSSSLETVVYEQYF. DNA of the CDR3: TGTTCCAGCAGCTTGGAGACCGTCGTCTACGAGCAGTACTTC.

V is TRBV5-4 and J is TRBJ2-5; 7 bases are a match to TRBD1. The CDR3 totals 14 residues. V shed 2 bases, J shed 3 bases, and the junction held 4 bases outside the gene matches. Looked up from germline, CDR1 is SGHNT and CDR2 is YYREEE (reference sequence). The CDR3 loop is CASSFLTGEETQYF. The CDR3 DNA reads TGTGCCAGCAGCTTCTTAACAGGGGAAGAGACCCAGTACTTC. Complete variable domain (other parts from reference TRBV5-4 and TRBJ2-5): ETGVTQSPTHLIKTRGQQVTLRCSSQSGHNTVSWYQQALGQGPQFIFQYYREEENGRGNFPPRFSGLQFPNYSSELNVNALELDDSALYLCASSFLTGEETQYFGPGTRLLVL.

The CDR3 region is CASSFSGQGRSSPLHF. The CDR3 bases are TGTGCCAGCAGCTTTAGCGGACAGGGAAGGAGTTCACCCCTCCACTTT. The chain employs TRBV5-6 and TRBJ1-6; the match to TRBD1 covers 8 bases. V lost 2 bases to trimming and J lost 9 bases; unmatched junction nucleotides: 10. The germline CDR1 and CDR2 sequences are SGHDT and YYEEEE. This CDR3 is built from 16 residues.

J is TRBJ2-7 and V is TRBV6-6, with D perhaps matching TRBD2 (6 bases). V lost 10 bases and J lost 9, with 25 bases in between. The CDR3 extends over 14 amino acids. From germline, CDR1 is MNHNY and CDR2 SVGAGI (reference sequence). CDR3 sequence (DNA): TGTGCCACCCTTGGATGGGGGGAGTCTTCCAGGCAGTACTTC. Translated: CATLGWGESSRQYF.

V and J are TRBV4-1 and TRBJ2-1; D is undetermined. V lost 2 bases, J lost 7 bases, and 3 bases lay in between. CDR3 length: 11 amino acids. Germline V gene data show CDR1 as MGHRA and CDR2 as YSYEKL. The CDR3 DNA reads as TGCGCCAGCAGCCAACGTAATGAGCAGTTCTTC. Its protein product is CASSQRNEQFF.

The chain recombines TRBV2 with TRBJ1-5; D is unclear. Per the germline V gene, CDR1 is SNHLY and CDR2 is FYNNEI. The CDR3 runs 11 residues. V was trimmed by 4 bases and J by 16 bases, leaving 14 bases between them. The CDR3 is CASSASSLVHF. As DNA, the CDR3 is TGTGCCAGCAGTGCCTCATCATTAGTCCATTTT.

This clone was seen once. The rearrangement joins TRBV7-9 to TRBJ2-1, with D unresolved. Germline CDR1 SEHNR, CDR2 FQNEAQ (reference sequence). V was trimmed by 2 bases and J by 5 bases, leaving 7 bases between them. The CDR3 runs to 13 residues. The CDR3 is CASSLLADNEQFF. In DNA, the CDR3 is TGTGCCAGCAGCTTACTGGCAGACAATGAGCAGTTCTTC.

V usage is TRBV6-4 and J usage is TRBJ1-4; D might be TRBD1 (6 bases). There are 15 residues in the CDR3. Trimming shortened V by 2 bases and J by 8 bases, and 15 bases separated the two germline ends. CDR1 is MRHNA, CDR2 SNTAGT, per germline. The CDR3 nucleotides read TGTGCCAGCAGTGACACCGACAGGCTGGGGGAAAAACTGTTTTTT. Translation gives CASSDTDRLGEKLFF.

This chain joins TRBV27 and TRBJ1-1, with D possibly being TRBD1 (6 bases). V dropped 2 bases and J dropped 1 base, with 11 bases sitting between them. CDR3 length: 15 amino acids. Germline loops: CDR1 MNHEY, CDR2 SMNVEV (reference sequence). CDR3 region: CASSLGRGGNTEAFF. In DNA form, the CDR3 reads TGTGCCAGCAGTTTAGGGAGGGGGGGGAACACTGAAGCTTTCTTT.

V and J are TRBV6-5 and TRBJ2-1, with a possible D match to TRBD2 (7 bases). Germline loops: CDR1 MNHEY, CDR2 SVGAGI. V gave up 6 bases and J gave up 10 bases, with 19 bases separating them. The CDR3 spans 14 residues. This CDR3 is CASRPSGTTGEQFF. The CDR3 coding sequence is TGTGCCAGCAGGCCCAGCGGGACAACGGGGGAGCAGTTCTTC.

The chain recombines TRBV4-1 with TRBJ2-1; 10 bases agree with TRBD2. Germline assignment: CDR1 MGHRA and CDR2 YSYEKL. Germline trimming cut 3 bases from V and 8 bases from J; bases unmatched to any gene: 4. This CDR3 is 14 amino acids long. The CDR3, as DNA: TGCGCCAGCAGCCAGGGGACTAGCGTCGATGAGCAGTTCTTC. Protein sequence: CASSQGTSVDEQFF.